Each of the 14 T cell receptor beta chains below was sequenced from the same sample in a study of blood T cell repertoires in COVID-19. Clones were read by immunoSEQ multiplex PCR, and TCRdb kept only the in-frame ones, dropping some. Here the sample spans roughly 200,000 clones, 82% being singletons. The sequenced sample was peripheral blood. All receptors derive from a woman aged 55-69 years with COVID-19, enrolled during active disease.

The rearrangement links TRBV10-3 to TRBJ1-2, with D maybe TRBD1 (5 bases). The germline gives CDR1 ENHRY, CDR2 SYGVKD. The V end was cut by 6 bases, the J end by 8 bases, with 25 bases between. The CDR3 runs to 16 residues. The CDR3 spells CAISQTEVQIYSGYTF. DNA of the CDR3: TGTGCCATCAGCCAGACAGAAGTGCAAATTTACTCAGGCTACACCTTC.

This clone was found once. V and J are TRBV6-5 and TRBJ1-6; D is possibly TRBD1 (5 bases). Trimming left V 7 bases short and J 8 bases short, with 18 bases between. Germline-derived CDR1 and CDR2 are MNHEY and SVGAGI. CDR3 length equals 15 residues. For the CDR3, the DNA is TGTGCCAGCATGGTAGGGGACCGACTAGATTCACCCCTCCACTTT. Translation: CASMVGDRLDSPLHF.

A single count supports this clone. This chain links TRBV7-8 with TRBJ1-5, with a weak D call TRBD1 (6 bases). V was pared by 5 bases and J by 3 bases, with 14 bases between. The CDR3 covers 15 residues. Germline-derived CDR1 and CDR2 are SGHVS and FQNEAQ. The CDR3 sequence: CASSTGTATNQPQHF. Here the CDR3 DNA reads TGTGCCAGCAGCACAGGGACCGCAACCAATCAGCCCCAGCATTTT.

This clone appeared a single time. This sequence joins TRBV5-5 and TRBJ2-5; 7 bases line up with TRBD2. Germline values: CDR1 SGHKS, CDR2 YYEKEE (reference sequence). This CDR3 has 14 residues. V gave up 0 bases and J gave up 4 bases; unmatched junction bases: 3. CDR3: CASSLELARETQYF. The CDR3 nucleotides are TGTGCCAGCAGCTTGGAACTAGCGCGAGAGACCCAGTACTTC.

This clone was recorded only once. The chain combines TRBV30 with TRBJ2-1; the D gene is possibly TRBD2 (6 bases). Trimming pared 0 bases from V and 4 bases from J, leaving 10 bases between. Germline V lookup: CDR1 GTSNPN, CDR2 SVGIG (reference sequence). This CDR3 has 14 amino acids. CDR3 protein: CAWSVGLPYNEQFF. Here the CDR3 DNA reads TGTGCCTGGAGTGTCGGACTACCGTACAATGAGCAGTTCTTC.

This rearrangement joins TRBV3-1 (or the pseudogene TRBV3-2) to TRBJ1-4; the D gene is possibly TRBD1 (5 bases). There are 16 residues in the CDR3. Between the trimmed V and J ends, which lost 3 bases and 0 bases, there was a span of 11 bases. Looked up from germline, CDR1 is LGHDT and CDR2 is YNNKEL (reference sequence). CDR3 in amino acids: CASSHTEGATNEKLFF. The CDR3 coding sequence is TGTGCCAGCAGCCACACAGAAGGGGCAACTAATGAAAAACTGTTTTTT.

The V gene is TRBV4-1, the J gene TRBJ2-1; D remains ambiguous. Looked up from germline, CDR1 is MGHRA and CDR2 is YSYEKL. The CDR3 loop spans 14 amino acids. V lost 5 bases to trimming and J lost 0 bases, with 8 bases between them. The CDR3 region is CASSDTRSYNEQFF. DNA of the CDR3: TGCGCCAGCAGCGACACCCGCTCCTACAATGAGCAGTTCTTC.

This chain joins TRBV6-5 and TRBJ2-2; a weak D match, TRBD1 (6 bases). This CDR3 has 14 amino acids. The germline gives CDR1 MNHEY, CDR2 SVGAGI. V dropped 2 bases and J dropped 3 bases, with 7 bases sitting between them. The CDR3 is CASSYGQHTGELFF. The CDR3 nucleotides read TGTGCCAGCAGTTACGGACAGCACACCGGGGAGCTGTTTTTT.

This clone was seen at least ten times. Other DNA variants within this sample encode the same CDR3. The chain carries TRBV9 and TRBJ1-2; D is perhaps TRBD1 (6 bases). V was shortened by 10 bases and J by 5 bases, with 21 bases between the two germline ends. This CDR3 region has 14 residues. CDR1 and CDR2 from the germline V gene are SGDLS and YYNGEE. The CDR3 sequence is CARRGRGAGYGYTF. The CDR3 DNA follows: TGTGCCCGCCGCGGGCGGGGGGCTGGGTATGGCTACACCTTC.

The V call is TRBV7-9, the J call TRBJ2-7; D not certain. The CDR3 loop spans 15 amino acids. Germline V gives CDR1 SEHNR, CDR2 FQNEAQ (reference sequence). With 0 bases removed from V and 0 bases from J, the gap between germline ends came to 9 bases. The CDR3, as DNA: TGTGCCAGCAGCTTAGCGACACCTACCTCCTACGAGCAGTACTTC. This encodes CASSLATPTSYEQYF.

The chain links TRBV29-1 to TRBJ2-3; possible D gene TRBD2, 5 bases. Germline CDR1 and CDR2: SQVTM and ANQGSEA. CDR3 length equals 12 residues. The V end lost 5 bases, the J end lost 7 bases, and 13 bases lay between the germline ends. CDR3 nucleotides: TGCAGCGTTTGGGTCCGGGGAAATACGCAGTATTTT. Amino acid sequence: CSVWVRGNTQYF.

The chain carries TRBV7-9 and TRBJ1-1, with TRBD1 identical over 8 bases. The CDR3 has 15 amino acids. CDR1 and CDR2 from the germline V gene are SEHNR and FQNEAQ (reference sequence). J lost 7 bases, V lost 5 bases, and 12 bases had no gene match. The chain's CDR3 is CASSPRTGKVDEAFF. DNA for the CDR3: TGTGCCAGCAGCCCAAGGACAGGGAAAGTGGATGAAGCTTTCTTT.

This rearrangement joins TRBV19 to TRBJ1-5; D gene uncertain. This CDR3 spans 14 amino acids. Germline CDR1 reads LNHDA; CDR2 reads SQIVND (reference sequence). Trimming shortened V by 7 bases and J by 2 bases, and 12 bases separated the two germline ends. The CDR3 protein is CASTRISGNQPQHF. CDR3 DNA: TGTGCCAGTACCCGTATTTCCGGCAATCAGCCCCAGCATTTT.

The rearrangement uses TRBV5-1 and TRBJ2-5; TRBD1 matches at 8 bases. Germline assignment: CDR1 SGHRS and CDR2 YFSETQ. There are 14 residues in the CDR3. V was pared by 1 base and J by 3 bases, with 2 bases of the junction left unmatched. CDR3 DNA sequence: TGCGCCAGCAGCTTGAACAGGGGGGAAGAGACCCAGTACTTC. Translation gives CASSLNRGEETQYF.